This T cell receptor beta chain was recorded in a study of post-analysis software for immune sequencing data. Study-level findings and limits: With F measure, samples from one preparation batch clustered together strongly. Patients carried roughly 5 TRBV segments more frequently than controls did, and TRBV5-6, TRBV5-1 and TRBV20-1 were among them.

The CDR3 length is 16 residues. CDR1 is KGHSH, CDR2 LQKENI, per germline. V shed 4 bases and J shed 3 bases, with 16 bases lying between them. A remark on this clonotype: Its specificity is not known.

TCR beta libraries were prepared from cDNA with unique molecular identifiers. MiXCR, run by TCRdb on the PCR reads, gives a single entry per CDR3 protein. In the table there are a few hundred thousand distinct CDR3 sequences, roughly 38% of which are singletons. The source of this sequence is a girl under 18 with multiple sclerosis. The genes are TRBV18 and TRBJ2-1; D is unresolved. The source material was blood. The CDR3: CASSRIKASDYNEQFF. CDR3 sequence (DNA): TGTGCCAGCTCACGGATTAAAGCGAGCGACTACAATGAGCAGTTCTTC.